This is a list of T cell receptor beta chains from one sample in a study of blood T cells in healthy people across ages. TCRdb passed the 5' RACE reads through MiXCR, listing each CDR3 protein once. The sample lists 1,800,000 or so distinct CDR3 sequences; about 39% were seen once. The specimen sequenced was blood. These receptors all come from a human donor in good health. The CDR3 runs from the conserved cysteine through the conserved F or W. The D gene is left open where the match is weak.

d_gene	v_gene	CDR3aa
NA	TRBV6-6	CAAGGGHSTDTQYF
NA	TRBV7-2	CASSALAPPRYNEQYF
NA	TRBV11-2	CASSLGVSTYEQYF
NA	TRBV7-3	CASSLWTSSTDTQYF
TRBD2	TRBV10-3	CAISAGLADSTDTQYF
TRBD1	TRBV11-1	CASSRHGTAPTKKQYF
TRBD1	TRBV4-3	CASSQLTGELYEQYF
NA	TRBV29-1	CSVATGVSNQPQHF
NA	TRBV6-5	CATTDSNEQFF
NA	TRBV6-6	CASQRGEDYEQYF